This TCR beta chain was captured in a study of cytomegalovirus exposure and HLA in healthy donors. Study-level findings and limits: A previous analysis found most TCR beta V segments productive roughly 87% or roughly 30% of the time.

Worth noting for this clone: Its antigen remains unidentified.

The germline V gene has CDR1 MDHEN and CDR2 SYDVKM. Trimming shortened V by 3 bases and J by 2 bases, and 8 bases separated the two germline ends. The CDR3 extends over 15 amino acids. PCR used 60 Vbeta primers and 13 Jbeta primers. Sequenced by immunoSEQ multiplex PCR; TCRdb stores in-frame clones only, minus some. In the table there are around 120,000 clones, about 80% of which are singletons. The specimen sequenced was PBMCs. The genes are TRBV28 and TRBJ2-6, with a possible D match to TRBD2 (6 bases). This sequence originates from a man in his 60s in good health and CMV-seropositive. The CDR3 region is CASSLGGAGANVLTF. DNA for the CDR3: TGTGCCAGCAGTTTGGGGGGAGCTGGGGCCAACGTCCTGACTTTC. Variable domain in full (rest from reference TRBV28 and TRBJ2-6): DVKVTQSSRYLVKRTGEKVFLECVQDMDHENMFWYRQDPGLGLRLIYFSYDVKMKEKGDIPEGYSVSREKKERFSLILESASTNQTSMYLCASSLGGAGANVLTFGAGSRLTVL.